These T cell receptor beta chains were read from a single sample in a study of control samples from healthy donors and cancer patients. Profiling relied on immunoSEQ multiplex PCR, and the TCRdb table lists in-frame clones only, not all of them. The data show 95,000 to 150,000 clones, around 87% seen once. Sequencing input: blood. These receptor sequences come from a man aged 60 to 75 in good health. The CDR3 runs from the conserved cysteine through the conserved F or W. Each record gives: J gene, V gene, clone size, CDR3 protein. Clone size, where shown, is once, few, many, or a class for clones that have expanded.

>TRBJ2-7|TRBV6-2/TRBV6-3|.
CASSYSKHGEYF
>TRBJ2-4|TRBV10-1|.
CASSESPGVAKNIQYF
>TRBJ1-1|TRBV28|.
CASSLSLNRDTEAFF
>TRBJ1-5|TRBV27|.
CASGWATLNQPQHF
>TRBJ1-5|TRBV25-1|.
CASSESGPANNQPQHF
>TRBJ1-2|TRBV12-3/TRBV12-4|.
CASSLDRGLGYTF
>TRBJ2-7|TRBV10-3|.
CAIRGGTTYEQYF
>TRBJ1-2|TRBV19|.
CASSIKNSRSYGYTF
>TRBJ1-2|TRBV7-8|.
CASSLGENSLGGYTF
>TRBJ2-3|TRBV7-3|.
CASSLNVGRANTQYF
>TRBJ1-4|TRBV5-1|.
CASSLAGTGAEKLFF
>TRBJ2-5|TRBV2|.
CASLRLAGGRETQYF
>TRBJ1-2|TRBV14|once
CASSPGGRQGYTF
>TRBJ2-2|TRBV30|.
CAWRGQLAGTGELFF
>TRBJ2-2|TRBV4-1|.
CASSQDQAANTGELFF
>TRBJ1-6|TRBV6-6|.
CASSYEGARNSPLHF
>TRBJ1-2|TRBV9|once
CASSVASTGGYGYTF
>TRBJ2-4|TRBV10-2|.
CASSDSTGQGENIQYF
>TRBJ2-1|TRBV5-1|.
CASSPGSPGTNAYNEQFF
>TRBJ1-6|TRBV25-1|.
CASSVYSDNSPLHF
>TRBJ1-6|TRBV6-5|.
CASSYSWQNNSPLHF
>TRBJ1-1|TRBV6-5|.
CASSYYPENTEAFF
>TRBJ2-3|TRBV28|.
CASSLPRPGQGARQDTQYF
>TRBJ1-2|TRBV19|few
CASSIVSRSNYGYTF
>TRBJ2-1|TRBV7-2|.
CASSPVQGEQFF
>TRBJ1-5|TRBV5-1|.
CASSQGTGVNQPQHF
>TRBJ2-7|TRBV30|.
CAWEKGGIYEQYF
>TRBJ2-7|TRBV28|.
CASSPARGYYEQYF
>TRBJ2-7|TRBV7-2|.
CASSLVLVAEQYF
>TRBJ2-2|TRBV19|.
CASSRGDVPNTGELFF
>TRBJ1-1|TRBV3-1/TRBV3-2|few
CASSHAGRNTEAFF
>TRBJ2-1|TRBV9|once
CASSATSTGVLEQFF
>TRBJ2-2|TRBV3-1/TRBV3-2|once
CASSPLGPGELFF
>TRBJ1-1|TRBV19|.
CASTLSGQDTEAFF
>TRBJ2-7|TRBV18|.
CASSLDGSYEQYF
>TRBJ1-2|TRBV6-5|.
CASRPTGSNYGYTF
>TRBJ2-7|TRBV5-1|.
CASSPYQAYEQYF
>TRBJ2-1|TRBV28|.
CASTPRSGGLSYNEQFF
>TRBJ1-2|TRBV28|.
CASSPTGASGGRGYTF
>TRBJ2-1|TRBV5-1|.
CASSLVISGGPNEQFF
>TRBJ2-1|TRBV19|.
CASALRSRALGSYNEQFF
>TRBJ1-6|TRBV7-2|.
CASSSDSFSYNSPLHF
>TRBJ2-1|TRBV19|.
CASSPQGINDEQFF
>TRBJ2-7|TRBV7-2|few
CASSAYRQGSYEQYF
>TRBJ1-6|TRBV30|.
CAWSVQSPLHF
>TRBJ1-2|TRBV27|few
CASSEQGFNGYTF
>TRBJ1-4|TRBV7-9|.
CASSWDRGQEKLFF
>TRBJ1-2|TRBV7-8|.
CASSLVFSGPDTF
>TRBJ1-1|TRBV27|once
CASSLSRGFGSAEAFF
>TRBJ2-1|TRBV5-1|.
CASSLATGSYNEQFF
>TRBJ1-5|TRBV28|.
CASRPFLQPQHF
>TRBJ2-5|TRBV9|.
CASSVGGGQSQETQYF
>TRBJ1-6|TRBV5-6|.
CASSWRQGNSPLHF
>TRBJ2-2|TRBV7-7|.
CASGPWDTGELFF
>TRBJ1-4|TRBV27|.
CASSPSTGSGKLFF
>TRBJ1-2|TRBV11-2|.
CASSPQGNSASGYTF